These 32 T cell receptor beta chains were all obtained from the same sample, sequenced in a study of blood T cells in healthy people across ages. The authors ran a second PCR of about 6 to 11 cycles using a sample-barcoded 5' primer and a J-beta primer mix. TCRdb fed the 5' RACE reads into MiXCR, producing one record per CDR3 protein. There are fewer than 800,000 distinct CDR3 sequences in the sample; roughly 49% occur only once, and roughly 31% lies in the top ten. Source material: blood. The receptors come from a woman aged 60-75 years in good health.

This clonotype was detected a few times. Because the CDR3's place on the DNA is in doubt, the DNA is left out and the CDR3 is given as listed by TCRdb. CDR3: CASSTSSEQYF. J is TRBJ2-7 and V is TRBV6-2 or TRBV6-3. The CDR3 adds up to 11 amino acids, both ends counted. The V gene's germline CDR1 is MNHEY and CDR2 SVGEGT.

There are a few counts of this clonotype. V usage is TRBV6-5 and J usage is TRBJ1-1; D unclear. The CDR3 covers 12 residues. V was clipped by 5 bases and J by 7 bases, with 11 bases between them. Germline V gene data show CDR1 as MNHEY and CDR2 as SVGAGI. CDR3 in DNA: TGTGCCAGCAGTGGCATGGGCAATGAAGCTTTCTTT. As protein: CASSGMGNEAFF.

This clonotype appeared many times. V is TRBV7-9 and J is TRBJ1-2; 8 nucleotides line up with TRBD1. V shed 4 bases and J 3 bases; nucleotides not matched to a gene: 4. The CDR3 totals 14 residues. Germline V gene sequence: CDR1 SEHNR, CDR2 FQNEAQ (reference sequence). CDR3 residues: CASSSGQGDYGYTF. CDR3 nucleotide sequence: TGTGCCAGCAGCTCCGGACAGGGAGACTATGGCTACACCTTC.

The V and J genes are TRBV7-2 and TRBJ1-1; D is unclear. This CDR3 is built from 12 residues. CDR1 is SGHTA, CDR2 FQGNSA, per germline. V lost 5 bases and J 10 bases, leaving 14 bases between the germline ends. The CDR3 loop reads CASSKGNYGAFF. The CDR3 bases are TGTGCCAGCAGCAAAGGGAATTACGGAGCTTTCTTT.

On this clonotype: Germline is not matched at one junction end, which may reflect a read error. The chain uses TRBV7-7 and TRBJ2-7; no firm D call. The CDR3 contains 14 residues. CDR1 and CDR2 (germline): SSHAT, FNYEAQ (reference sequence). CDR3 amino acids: CASSLSSSSYEQYF. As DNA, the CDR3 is TGTGCTAGCAGCCTCAGCTCTAGCTCCTACGAGCAGTACTTC. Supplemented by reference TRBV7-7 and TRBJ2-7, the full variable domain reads GAGVSQSPRYKVTKRGQDVTLRCDPISSHATLYWYQQALGQGPEFLTYFNYEAQPDKSGLPSDRFSAERPEGSISTLTIQRTEQRDSAMYRCASSLSSSSYEQYFGPGTRLTVT.

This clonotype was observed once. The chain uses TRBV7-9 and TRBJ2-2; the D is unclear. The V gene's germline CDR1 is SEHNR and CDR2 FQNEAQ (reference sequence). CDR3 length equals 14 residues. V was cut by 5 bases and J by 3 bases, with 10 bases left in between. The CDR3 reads CASSLTLDTGELFF. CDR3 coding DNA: TGTGCCAGCAGCCTAACCCTCGACACCGGGGAGCTGTTTTTT.

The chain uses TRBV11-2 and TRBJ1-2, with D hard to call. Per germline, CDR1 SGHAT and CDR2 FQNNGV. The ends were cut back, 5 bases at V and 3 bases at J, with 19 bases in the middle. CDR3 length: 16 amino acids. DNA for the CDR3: TGTGCCAGCAGCCCGATACGAACGGGTGGGGACTATGGCTACACCTTC. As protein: CASSPIRTGGDYGYTF.

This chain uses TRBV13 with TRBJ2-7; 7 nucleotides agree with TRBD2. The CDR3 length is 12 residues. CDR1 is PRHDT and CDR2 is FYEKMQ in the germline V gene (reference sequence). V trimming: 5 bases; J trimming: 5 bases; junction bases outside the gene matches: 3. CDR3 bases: TGTGCCAGCAGCGAGGGGAGGGACGAGCAGTACTTC. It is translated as CASSEGRDEQYF.

The CDR3 protein is CSVGQGRAEAFF. CDR3 nucleotides: TGCAGCGTCGGACAGGGGAGGGCTGAAGCTTTCTTT. The chain recombines TRBV29-1 with TRBJ1-1; 9 bases agree with TRBD1. CDR1 and CDR2 (germline): SQVTM, ANQGSEA. CDR3 length: 12 residues. J gave up 6 bases and V 6 bases, and 5 bases lay outside the gene matches.

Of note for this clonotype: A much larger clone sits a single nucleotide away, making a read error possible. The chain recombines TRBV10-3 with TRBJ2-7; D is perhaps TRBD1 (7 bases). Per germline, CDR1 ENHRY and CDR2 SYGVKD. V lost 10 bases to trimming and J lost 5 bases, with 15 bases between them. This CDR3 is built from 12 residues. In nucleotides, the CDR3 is TGTGCCACCCGACAGGGAGGCGACGAGCAGTACTTC. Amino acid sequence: CATRQGGDEQYF.

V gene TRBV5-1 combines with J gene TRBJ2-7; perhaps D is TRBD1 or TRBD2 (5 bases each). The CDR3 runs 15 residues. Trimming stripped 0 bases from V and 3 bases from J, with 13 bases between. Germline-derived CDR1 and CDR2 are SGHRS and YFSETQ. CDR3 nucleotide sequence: TGCGCCAGCAGCTTGGCAGGGCTAGCCGGCTACGAGCAGTACTTC. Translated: CASSLAGLAGYEQYF.

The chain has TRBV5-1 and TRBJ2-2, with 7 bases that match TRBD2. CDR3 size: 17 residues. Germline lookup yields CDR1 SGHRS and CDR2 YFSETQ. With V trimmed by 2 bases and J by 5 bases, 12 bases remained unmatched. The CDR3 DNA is TGCGCCAGCAGCTTTCGCCACCGGGAGGTGATAACCGGGGAGCTGTTTTTT. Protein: CASSFRHREVITGELFF.

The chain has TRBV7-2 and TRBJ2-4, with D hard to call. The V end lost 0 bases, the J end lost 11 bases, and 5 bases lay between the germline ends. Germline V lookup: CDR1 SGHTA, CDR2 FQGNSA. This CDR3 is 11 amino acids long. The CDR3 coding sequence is TGTGCCAGCAGCTTAGCAACAGTTCAGTACTTC. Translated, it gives CASSLATVQYF.

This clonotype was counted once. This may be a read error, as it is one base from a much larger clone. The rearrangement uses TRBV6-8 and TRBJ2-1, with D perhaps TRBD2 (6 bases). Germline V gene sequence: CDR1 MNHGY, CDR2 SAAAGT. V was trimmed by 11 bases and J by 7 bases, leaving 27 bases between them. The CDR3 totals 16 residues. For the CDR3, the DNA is TGTGCCGGCGTATGGAGGGCTAGCTCTAAAGGGAATGAGCAGTTCTTC. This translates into CAGVWRASSKGNEQFF.

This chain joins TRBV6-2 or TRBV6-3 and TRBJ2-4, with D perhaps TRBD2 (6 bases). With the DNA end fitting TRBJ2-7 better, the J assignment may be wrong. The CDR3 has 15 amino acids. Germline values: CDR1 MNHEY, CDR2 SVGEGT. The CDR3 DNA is TGTGCCAGCAGTTACCAGGAGGGAAGTAGCCACGAGCAGTACTTC. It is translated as CASSYQEGSSHEQYF.

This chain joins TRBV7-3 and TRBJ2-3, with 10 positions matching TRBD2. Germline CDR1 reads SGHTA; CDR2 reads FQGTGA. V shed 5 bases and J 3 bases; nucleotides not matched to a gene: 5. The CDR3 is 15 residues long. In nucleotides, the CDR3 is TGTGCCAGCAGCCCCTCTAGCGGGGGTACAGATACGCAGTATTTT. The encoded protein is CASSPSSGGTDTQYF.

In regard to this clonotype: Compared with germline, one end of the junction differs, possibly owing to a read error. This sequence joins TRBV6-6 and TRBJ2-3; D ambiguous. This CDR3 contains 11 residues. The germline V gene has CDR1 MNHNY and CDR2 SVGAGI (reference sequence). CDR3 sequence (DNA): TGTGCCAGCAGGTTCACAGCTACGCAGTATTTT. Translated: CASRFTATQYF.

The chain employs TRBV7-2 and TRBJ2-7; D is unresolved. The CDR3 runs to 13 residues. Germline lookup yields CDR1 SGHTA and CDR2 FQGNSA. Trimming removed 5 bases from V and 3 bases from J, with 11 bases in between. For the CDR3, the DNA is TGTGCCAGCAGCGTAGAACCTGGCTACGAGCAGTACTTC. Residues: CASSVEPGYEQYF.

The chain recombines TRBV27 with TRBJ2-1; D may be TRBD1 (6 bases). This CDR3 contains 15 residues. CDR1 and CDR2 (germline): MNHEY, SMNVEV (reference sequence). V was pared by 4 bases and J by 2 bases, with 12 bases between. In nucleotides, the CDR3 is TGTGCCAGCAGTTCCCGGACAGTAGCCTACAATGAGCAGTTCTTC. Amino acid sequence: CASSSRTVAYNEQFF.

CDR3 protein: CASSPTTSYEQYF. The CDR3 nucleotides read TGTGCCAGCTCACCAACGACCTCCTACGAGCAGTACTTC. The chain employs TRBV18 and TRBJ2-7; D remains ambiguous. Deletions cut 2 bases from V and 0 bases from J, with 5 bases between. The V gene's germline CDR1 is KGHSH and CDR2 LQKENI. CDR3 length equals 13 residues.

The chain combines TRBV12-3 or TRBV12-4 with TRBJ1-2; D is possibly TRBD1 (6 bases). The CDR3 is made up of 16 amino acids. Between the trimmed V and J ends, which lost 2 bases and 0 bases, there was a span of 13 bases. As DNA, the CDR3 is TGTGCCAGCAGTTTAAACAGGGTGCGGTCTAACTATGGCTACACCTTC. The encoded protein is CASSLNRVRSNYGYTF.

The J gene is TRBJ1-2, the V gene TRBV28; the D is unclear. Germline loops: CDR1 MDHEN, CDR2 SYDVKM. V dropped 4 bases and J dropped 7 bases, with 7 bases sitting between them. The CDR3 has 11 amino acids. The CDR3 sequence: CASSSRRGYTF. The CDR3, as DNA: TGTGCCAGCAGTTCTCGGCGTGGCTACACCTTC.

The CDR3 bases are TGTGCCAGCAGTGTAACGGGGAGGCCAACCGAGACCCAGTACTTC. Translation: CASSVTGRPTETQYF. The chain is built from TRBV27 and TRBJ2-5, with a weak D call TRBD2 (6 bases). Germline assignment: CDR1 MNHEY and CDR2 SMNVEV (reference sequence). Trimming cost V 5 bases and J 5 bases, with 18 bases left between them. The CDR3 totals 15 residues.

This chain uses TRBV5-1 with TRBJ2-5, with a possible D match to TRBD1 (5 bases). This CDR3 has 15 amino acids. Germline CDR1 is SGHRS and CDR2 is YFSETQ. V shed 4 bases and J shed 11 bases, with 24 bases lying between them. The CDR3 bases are TGCGCCAGCAGCCGAGACAGTGGCCAACGAAAGTGGCAGTACTTC. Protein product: CASSRDSGQRKWQYF.

The CDR3 nucleotides are TGCAGTGCTAGAGATTCGTCTAGCGGGAGGGCTAATGAGCAGTTCTTC. Translation gives CSARDSSSGRANEQFF. The chain carries TRBV20-1 and TRBJ2-1, with 12 bases lining up with TRBD2. The CDR3 consists of 16 residues. V was clipped by 0 bases and J by 7 bases; unmatched bases: 7. Germline CDR1 is DFQATT and CDR2 is SNEGSKA (reference sequence).

The CDR3 region has the DNA TGTGCCAGCAGTTTATGGGACAGTCAGACCCAGTACTTC. Translating gives CASSLWDSQTQYF. The gene calls are TRBV12-3 or TRBV12-4 and TRBJ2-5, with 7 bases aligning to TRBD1. V shed 2 bases and J 6 bases; nucleotides not matched to a gene: 3. This CDR3 spans 13 amino acids.

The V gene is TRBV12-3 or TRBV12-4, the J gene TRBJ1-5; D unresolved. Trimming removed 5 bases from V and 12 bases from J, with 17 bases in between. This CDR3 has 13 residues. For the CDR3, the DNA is TGTGCCAGCAGTACCGGTGACCCGCGGCTCCAGCATTTT. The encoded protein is CASSTGDPRLQHF.

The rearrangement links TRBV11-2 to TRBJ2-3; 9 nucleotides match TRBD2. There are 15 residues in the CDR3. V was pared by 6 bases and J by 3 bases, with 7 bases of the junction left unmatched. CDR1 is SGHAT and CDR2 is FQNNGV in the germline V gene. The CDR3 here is CASRPSGTGTDTQYF. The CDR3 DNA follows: TGTGCCAGCAGGCCTAGCGGGACGGGGACAGATACGCAGTATTTT.

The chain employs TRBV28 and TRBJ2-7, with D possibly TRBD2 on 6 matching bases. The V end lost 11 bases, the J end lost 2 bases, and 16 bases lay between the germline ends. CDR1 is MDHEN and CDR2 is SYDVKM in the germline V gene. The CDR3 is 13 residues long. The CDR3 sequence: CAATRDSTYEQYF. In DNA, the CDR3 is TGTGCCGCTACACGGGACTCCACCTACGAGCAGTACTTC.

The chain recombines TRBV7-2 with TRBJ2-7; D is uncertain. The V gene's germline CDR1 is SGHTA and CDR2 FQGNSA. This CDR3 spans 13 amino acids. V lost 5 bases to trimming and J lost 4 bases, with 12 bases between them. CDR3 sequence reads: CASSARRSYEQYF. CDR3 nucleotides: TGTGCCAGCAGCGCTAGAAGGTCTTACGAGCAGTACTTC.

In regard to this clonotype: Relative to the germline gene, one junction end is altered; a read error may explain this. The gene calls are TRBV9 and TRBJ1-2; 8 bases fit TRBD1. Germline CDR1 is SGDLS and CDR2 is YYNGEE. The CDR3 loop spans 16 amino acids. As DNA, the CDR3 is TGTGCCAGCAGCTCCCGGGACAGGATTTATTCCTATGGCCACACCTTC. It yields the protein CASSSRDRIYSYGHTF.

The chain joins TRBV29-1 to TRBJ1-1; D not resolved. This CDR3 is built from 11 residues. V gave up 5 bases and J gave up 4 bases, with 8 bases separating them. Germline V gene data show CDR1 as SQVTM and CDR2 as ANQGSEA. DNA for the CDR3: TGCAGCGTTTCGGAGACCACTGAAGCTTTCTTT. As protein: CSVSETTEAFF.